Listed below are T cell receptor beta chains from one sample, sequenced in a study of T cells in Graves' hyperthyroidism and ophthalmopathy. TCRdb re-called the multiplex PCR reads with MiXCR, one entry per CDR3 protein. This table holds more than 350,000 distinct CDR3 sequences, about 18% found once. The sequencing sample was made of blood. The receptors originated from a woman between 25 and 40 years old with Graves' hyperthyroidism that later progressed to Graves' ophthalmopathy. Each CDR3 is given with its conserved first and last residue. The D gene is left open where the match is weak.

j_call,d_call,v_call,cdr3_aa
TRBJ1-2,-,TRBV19,CASMEGGGGFYGYTF
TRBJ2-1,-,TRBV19,CASSTRNREISYNEQFF
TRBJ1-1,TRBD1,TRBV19,CASSMTGAEAFF
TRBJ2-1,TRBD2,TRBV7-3,CASSLRAGGNYNEQFF
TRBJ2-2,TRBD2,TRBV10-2,CASSIISGGAIGELFF
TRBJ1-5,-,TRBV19,CASRGGGNQPQHF
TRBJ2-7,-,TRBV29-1,CSVLAPRESYEQYF
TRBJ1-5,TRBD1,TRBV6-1,CASRATGSSNQPQHF
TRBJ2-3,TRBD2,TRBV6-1,CASSSLAGADTQYF
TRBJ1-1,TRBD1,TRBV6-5,CASSYTRDRGRVTEAFF
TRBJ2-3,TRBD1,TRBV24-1,CATSDRQGAGGTDTQYF
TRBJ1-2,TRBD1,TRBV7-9,CASSSTGTGLYGYTF
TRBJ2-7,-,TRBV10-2,CASSGGDLFTGVEQYF
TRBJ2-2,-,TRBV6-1,CASKEPGHLTGELFF
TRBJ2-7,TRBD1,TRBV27,CASSYRDRGYEQYF
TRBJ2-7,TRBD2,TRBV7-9,CASSFPTGGNYEQYF
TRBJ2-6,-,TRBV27,CASSLQGRGANVLTF
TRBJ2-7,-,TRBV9,CASSAHRGSYEQYF
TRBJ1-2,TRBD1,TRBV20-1,CSAITGTGRTDGYTF
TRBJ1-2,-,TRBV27,CASSFQGGRFNYGYTF
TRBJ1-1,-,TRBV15,CATSRGLTYEMNTEAFF
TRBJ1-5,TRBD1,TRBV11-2,CASSGEGASVGYSNQPQHF
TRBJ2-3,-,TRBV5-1,CASSLEQVITDTQYF
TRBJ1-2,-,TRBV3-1,CASSQASEAWETF
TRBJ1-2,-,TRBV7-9,CASSFALERANYGYTF
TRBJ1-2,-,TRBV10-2,CASSSTTEFYGYTF
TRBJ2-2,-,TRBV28,CASSLLDGELFF
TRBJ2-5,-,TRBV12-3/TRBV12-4,CASSFASETQYF
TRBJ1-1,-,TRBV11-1,CASSLGLGRERTEAFF
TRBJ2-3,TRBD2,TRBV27,CASSLFTSGTDTQYF
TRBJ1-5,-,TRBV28,CASSLGGKDQPQHF
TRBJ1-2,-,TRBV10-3,CAISESTAYGYTF
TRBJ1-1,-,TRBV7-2,CASSPGRQNTEAFF
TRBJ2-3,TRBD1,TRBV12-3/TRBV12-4,CASSFRQGYDTQYF
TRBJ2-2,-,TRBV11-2,CASSLLEAGELFF
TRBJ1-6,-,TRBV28,CASSPFRGTYNSPLHF
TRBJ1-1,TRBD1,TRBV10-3,CAISLQGGPEAFF
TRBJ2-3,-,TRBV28,CASSDITGGSTDTQYF
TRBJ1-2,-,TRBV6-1,CASRDSDDRNYGYTF
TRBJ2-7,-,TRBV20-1,CSARGTGNYEQYF
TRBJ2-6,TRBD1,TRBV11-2,CASSLGTGGSYSGANVLTF
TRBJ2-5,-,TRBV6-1,CASKGGPAEQETQYF
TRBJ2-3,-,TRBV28,CASSWRTDTQYF
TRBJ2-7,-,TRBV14,CASSSEWDEQYF
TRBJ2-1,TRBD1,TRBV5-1,CASSLAYRGPNNEQFF
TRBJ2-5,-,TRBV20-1,CSASGGSGGGETQYF
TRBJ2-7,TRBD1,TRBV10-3,CAIRGQESYEQYF
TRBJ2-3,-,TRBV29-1,CSVEGGKPPFTDTQYF
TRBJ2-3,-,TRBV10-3,CAISVFSERGTDTQYF
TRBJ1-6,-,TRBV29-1,CSDPGAGTNSPLHF
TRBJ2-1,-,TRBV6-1,CASTRTVWGRDNEQFF
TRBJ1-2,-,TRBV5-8,CASSQNDRTYGYTF
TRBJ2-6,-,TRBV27,CASSLWTRPGANVLTF
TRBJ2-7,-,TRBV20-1,CSAESGDRGLYEQYF
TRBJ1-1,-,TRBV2,CASGTENTEAFF
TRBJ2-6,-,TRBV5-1,CASSTERGRGFSGANVLTF
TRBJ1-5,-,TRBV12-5,CASGLEGGDQPQHF
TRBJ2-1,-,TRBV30,CAWRRRGGSYNEQFF
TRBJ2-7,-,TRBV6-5,CASSSLGGIYEQYF